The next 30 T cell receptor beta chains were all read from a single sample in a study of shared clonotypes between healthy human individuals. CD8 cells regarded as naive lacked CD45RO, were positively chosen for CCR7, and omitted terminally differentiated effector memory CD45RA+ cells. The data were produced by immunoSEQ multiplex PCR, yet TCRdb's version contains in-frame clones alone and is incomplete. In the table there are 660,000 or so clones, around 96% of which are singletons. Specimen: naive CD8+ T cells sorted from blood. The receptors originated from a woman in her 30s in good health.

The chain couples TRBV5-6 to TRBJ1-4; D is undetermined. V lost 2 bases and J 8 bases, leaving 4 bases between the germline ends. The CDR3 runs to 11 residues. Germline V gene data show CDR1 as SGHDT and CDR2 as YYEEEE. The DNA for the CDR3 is TGTGCCAGCAGCTTTAACGAAAAACTGTTTTTT. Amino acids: CASSFNEKLFF. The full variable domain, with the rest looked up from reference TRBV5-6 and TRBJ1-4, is DAGVTQSPTHLIKTRGQQVTLRCSPKSGHDTVSWYQQALGQGPQFIFQYYEEEERQRGNFPDRFSGHQFPNYSSELNVNALLLGDSALYLCASSFNEKLFFGSGTQLSVL.

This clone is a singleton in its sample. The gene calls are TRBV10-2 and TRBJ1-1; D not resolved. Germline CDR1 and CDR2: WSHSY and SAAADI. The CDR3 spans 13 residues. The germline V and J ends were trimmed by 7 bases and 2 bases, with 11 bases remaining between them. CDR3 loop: CASTPGPNTEAFF. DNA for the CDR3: TGCGCCAGCACCCCGGGTCCTAACACTGAAGCTTTCTTT.

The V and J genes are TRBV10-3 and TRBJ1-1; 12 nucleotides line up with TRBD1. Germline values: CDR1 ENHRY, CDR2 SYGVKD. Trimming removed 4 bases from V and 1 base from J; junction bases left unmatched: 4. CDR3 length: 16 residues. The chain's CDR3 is CAISAGTGGPNTEAFF. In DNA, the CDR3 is TGTGCCATCAGTGCCGGGACAGGGGGCCCGAACACTGAAGCTTTCTTT.

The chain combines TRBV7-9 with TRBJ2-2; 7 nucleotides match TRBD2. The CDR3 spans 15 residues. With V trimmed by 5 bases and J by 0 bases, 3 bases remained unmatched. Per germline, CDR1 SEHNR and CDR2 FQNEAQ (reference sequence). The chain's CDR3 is CASSPAGSNTGELFF. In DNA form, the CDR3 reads TGTGCCAGCAGCCCAGCGGGATCGAACACCGGGGAGCTGTTTTTT.

The CDR3 loop reads CASSQGLAGGPMVFNEQFF. The CDR3 DNA follows: TGCGCCAGCAGCCAAGGACTAGCGGGAGGGCCTATGGTTTTTAATGAGCAGTTCTTC. The chain is built from TRBV4-1 and TRBJ2-1; TRBD2 agrees at 14 bases. The CDR3 loop spans 19 amino acids. The J segment lost 7 bases and the V segment lost 1 base, leaving 12 bases of the junction unmatched. Germline V CDR1 and CDR2: MGHRA, YSYEKL.

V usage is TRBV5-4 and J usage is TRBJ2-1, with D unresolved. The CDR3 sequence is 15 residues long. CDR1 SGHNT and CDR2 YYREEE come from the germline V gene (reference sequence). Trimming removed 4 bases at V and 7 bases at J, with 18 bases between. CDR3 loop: CASSGHGSLRNEQFF. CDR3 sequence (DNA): TGTGCCAGCAGCGGTCATGGAAGTCTTCGTAATGAGCAGTTCTTC.

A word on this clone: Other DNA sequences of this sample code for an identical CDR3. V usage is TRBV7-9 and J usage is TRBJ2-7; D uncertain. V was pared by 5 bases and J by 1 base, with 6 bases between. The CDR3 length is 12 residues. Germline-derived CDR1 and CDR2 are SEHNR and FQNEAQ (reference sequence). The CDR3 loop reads CASSLGSYEQYF. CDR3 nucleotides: TGTGCCAGCAGCCTTGGGTCCTACGAGCAGTACTTC.

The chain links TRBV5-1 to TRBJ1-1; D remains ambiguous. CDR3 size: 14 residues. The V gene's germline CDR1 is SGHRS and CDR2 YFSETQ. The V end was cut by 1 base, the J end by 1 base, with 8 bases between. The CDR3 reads CASSLPLGNTEAFF. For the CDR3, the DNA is TGCGCCAGCAGCTTGCCTCTGGGGAACACTGAAGCTTTCTTT.

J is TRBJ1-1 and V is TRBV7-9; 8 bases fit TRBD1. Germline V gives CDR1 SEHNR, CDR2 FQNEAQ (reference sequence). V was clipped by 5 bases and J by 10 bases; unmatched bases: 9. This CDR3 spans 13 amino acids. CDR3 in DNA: TGTGCCAGCAGCCACGACAGGGGACTTTCAGCTTTCTTT. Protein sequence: CASSHDRGLSAFF. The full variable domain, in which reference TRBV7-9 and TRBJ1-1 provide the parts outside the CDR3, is DTGVSQNPRHKITKRGQNVTFRCDPISEHNRLYWYRQTLGQGPEFLTYFQNEAQLEKSRLLSDRFSAERPKGSFSTLEIQRTEQGDSAMYLCASSHDRGLSAFFGQGTRLTVV.

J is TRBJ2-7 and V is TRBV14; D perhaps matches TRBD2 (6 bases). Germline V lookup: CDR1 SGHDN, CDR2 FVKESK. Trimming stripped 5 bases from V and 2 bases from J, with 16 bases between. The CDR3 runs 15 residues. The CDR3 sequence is CASSKGLASAYEQYF. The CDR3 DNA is TGTGCCAGCAGCAAGGGGCTAGCTAGCGCCTACGAGCAGTACTTC.

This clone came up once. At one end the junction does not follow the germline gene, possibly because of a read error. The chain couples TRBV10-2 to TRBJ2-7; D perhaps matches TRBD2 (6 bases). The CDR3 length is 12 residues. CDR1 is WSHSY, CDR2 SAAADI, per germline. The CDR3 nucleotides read TGCGCCAGCAGTGAGTCGATGGGGGGAGCAGACTTC. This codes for CASSESMGGADF.

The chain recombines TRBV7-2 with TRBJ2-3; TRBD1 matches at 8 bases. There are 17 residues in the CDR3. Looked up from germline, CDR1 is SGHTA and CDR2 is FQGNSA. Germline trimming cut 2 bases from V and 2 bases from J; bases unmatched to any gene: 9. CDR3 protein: CASSLTGTQGATDTQYF. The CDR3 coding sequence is TGTGCCAGCAGCTTAACCGGGACCCAGGGGGCCACAGATACGCAGTATTTT.

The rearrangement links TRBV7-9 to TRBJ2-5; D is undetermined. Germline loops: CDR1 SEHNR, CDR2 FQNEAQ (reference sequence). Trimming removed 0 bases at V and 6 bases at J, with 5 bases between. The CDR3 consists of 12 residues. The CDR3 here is CASSLAAKTQYF. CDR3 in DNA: TGTGCCAGCAGCTTAGCGGCGAAGACCCAGTACTTC.

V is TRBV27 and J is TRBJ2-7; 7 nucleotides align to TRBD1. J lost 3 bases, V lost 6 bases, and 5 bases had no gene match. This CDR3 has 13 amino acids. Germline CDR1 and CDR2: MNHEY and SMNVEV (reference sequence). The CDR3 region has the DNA TGTGCCAGCAGACCGGGACAGTTCTACGAGCAGTACTTC. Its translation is CASRPGQFYEQYF.

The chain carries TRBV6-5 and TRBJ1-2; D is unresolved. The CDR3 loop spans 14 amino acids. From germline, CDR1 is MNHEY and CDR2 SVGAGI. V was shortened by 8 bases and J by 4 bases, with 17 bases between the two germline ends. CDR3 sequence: CASSGVGGAYGYTF. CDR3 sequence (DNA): TGTGCCAGCTCTGGGGTGGGAGGCGCCTATGGCTACACCTTC.

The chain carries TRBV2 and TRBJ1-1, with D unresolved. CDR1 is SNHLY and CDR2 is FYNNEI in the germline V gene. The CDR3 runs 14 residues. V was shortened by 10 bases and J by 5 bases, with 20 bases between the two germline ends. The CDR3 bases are TGTGCCACCACCCCGGCGAGGGTGGGAACTGAAGCTTTCTTT. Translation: CATTPARVGTEAFF.

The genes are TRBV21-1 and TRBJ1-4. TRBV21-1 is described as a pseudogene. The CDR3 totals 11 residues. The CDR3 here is CASSKGEKLFF. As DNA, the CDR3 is TGTGCCAGCAGCAAAGGAGAAAAACTGTTTTTT.

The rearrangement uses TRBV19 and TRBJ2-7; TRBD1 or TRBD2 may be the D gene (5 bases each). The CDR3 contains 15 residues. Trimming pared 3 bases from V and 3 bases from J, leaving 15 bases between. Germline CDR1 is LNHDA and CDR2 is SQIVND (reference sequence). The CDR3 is CASSMWLGTIYEQYF. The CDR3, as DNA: TGTGCCAGTAGTATGTGGCTCGGGACCATCTACGAGCAGTACTTC.

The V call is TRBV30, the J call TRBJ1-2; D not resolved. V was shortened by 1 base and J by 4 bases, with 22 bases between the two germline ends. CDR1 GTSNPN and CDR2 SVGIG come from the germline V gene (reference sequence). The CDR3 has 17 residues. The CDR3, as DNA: TGTGCCTGGAGTGGGAATCTACTACAGCCCGGAGGCTATGGCTACACCTTC. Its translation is CAWSGNLLQPGGYGYTF.

CDR3 residues: CASSLGLAGDSYEQYF. The CDR3 region has the DNA TGTGCCAGCAGCTTAGGACTAGCGGGAGACTCCTACGAGCAGTACTTC. The chain carries TRBV7-9 and TRBJ2-7, with 12 bases identical to TRBD2. This CDR3 region has 16 residues. Looked up from germline, CDR1 is SEHNR and CDR2 is FQNEAQ (reference sequence). V was clipped by 1 base and J by 0 bases; unmatched bases: 1.

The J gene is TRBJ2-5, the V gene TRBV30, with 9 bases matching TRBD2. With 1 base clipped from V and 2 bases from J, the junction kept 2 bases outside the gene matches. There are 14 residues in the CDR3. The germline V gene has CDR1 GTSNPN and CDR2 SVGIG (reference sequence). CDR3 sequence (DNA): TGTGCCTGGAGTGGGCTAGCGGGGCAAGAGACCCAGTACTTC. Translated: CAWSGLAGQETQYF.

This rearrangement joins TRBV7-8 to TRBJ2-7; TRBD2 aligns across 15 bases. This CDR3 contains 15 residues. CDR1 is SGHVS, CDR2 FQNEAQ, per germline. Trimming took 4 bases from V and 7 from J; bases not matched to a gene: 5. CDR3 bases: TGTGCCAGCAGCTGGACTAGCGGGAGGGCCTTTGAGCAGTACTTC. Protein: CASSWTSGRAFEQYF.

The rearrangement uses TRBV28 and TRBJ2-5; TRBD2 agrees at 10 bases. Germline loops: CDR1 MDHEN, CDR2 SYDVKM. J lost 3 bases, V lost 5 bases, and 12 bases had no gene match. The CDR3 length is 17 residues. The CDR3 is CASSTYSLAGEEETQYF. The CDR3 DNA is TGTGCCAGCAGTACCTACTCTCTAGCGGGAGAGGAAGAGACCCAGTACTTC.

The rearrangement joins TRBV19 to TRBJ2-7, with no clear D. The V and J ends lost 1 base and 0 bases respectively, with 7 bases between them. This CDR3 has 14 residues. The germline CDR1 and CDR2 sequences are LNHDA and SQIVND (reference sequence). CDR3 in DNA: TGTGCCAGTAGTATAGGCTTAAACTCCTACGAGCAGTACTTC. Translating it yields CASSIGLNSYEQYF. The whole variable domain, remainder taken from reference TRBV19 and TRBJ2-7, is DGGITQSPKYLFRKEGQNVTLSCEQNLNHDAMYWYRQDPGQGLRLIYYSQIVNDFQKGDIAEGYSVSREKKESFPLTVTSAQKNPTAFYLCASSIGLNSYEQYFGPGTRLTVT.

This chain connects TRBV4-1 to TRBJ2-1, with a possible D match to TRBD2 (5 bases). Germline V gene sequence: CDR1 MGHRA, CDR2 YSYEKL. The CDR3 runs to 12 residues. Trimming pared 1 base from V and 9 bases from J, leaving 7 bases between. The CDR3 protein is CASSQGSGEQFF. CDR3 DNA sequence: TGCGCCAGCAGCCAAGGGAGCGGTGAGCAGTTCTTC.

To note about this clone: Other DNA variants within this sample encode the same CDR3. In DNA form, the CDR3 reads TGTGCCAGCAGTTACTCTGAGGGATACGAGCAGTACTTC. Amino acids: CASSYSEGYEQYF. V gene TRBV6-5 combines with J gene TRBJ2-7; D may be TRBD2 (5 bases). The CDR3 consists of 13 residues. Germline CDR1 is MNHEY and CDR2 is SVGAGI. V lost 0 bases and J 4 bases, leaving 7 bases between the germline ends.

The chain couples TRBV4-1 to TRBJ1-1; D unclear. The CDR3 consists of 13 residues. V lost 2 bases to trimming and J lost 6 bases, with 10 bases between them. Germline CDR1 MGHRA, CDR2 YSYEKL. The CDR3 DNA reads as TGCGCCAGCAGCCAAATATCCGGTGCTGAAGCTTTCTTT. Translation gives CASSQISGAEAFF.

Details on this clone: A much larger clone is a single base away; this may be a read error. The CDR3 nucleotides read TGTGCCAGCAGCGTAGGGGGGTACACTGAAGCTTTCTTT. Its protein is CASSVGGYTEAFF. This chain joins TRBV9 and TRBJ1-1, with D possibly being TRBD1 (5 bases). The CDR3 has 13 residues. CDR1 and CDR2 (germline): SGDLS, YYNGEE. V was clipped by 0 bases and J by 3 bases, with 6 bases between them.

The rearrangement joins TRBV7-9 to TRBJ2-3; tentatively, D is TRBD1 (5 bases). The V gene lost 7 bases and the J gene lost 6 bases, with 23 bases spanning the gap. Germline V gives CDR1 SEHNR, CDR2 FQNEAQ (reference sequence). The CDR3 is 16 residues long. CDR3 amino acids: CASNENRQTLHDTQYF. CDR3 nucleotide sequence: TGTGCCAGCAACGAAAACAGGCAGACCCTCCATGATACGCAGTATTTT.

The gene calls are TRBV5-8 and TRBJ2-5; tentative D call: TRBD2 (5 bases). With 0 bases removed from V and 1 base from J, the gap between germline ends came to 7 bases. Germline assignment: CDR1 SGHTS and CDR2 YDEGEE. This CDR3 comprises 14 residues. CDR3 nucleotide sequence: TGTGCCAGCAGCTTGGATGGGAGCCAAGAGACCCAGTACTTC. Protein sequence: CASSLDGSQETQYF.